This TCR beta chain was obtained from a study of tissue T cells after allogeneic stem cell transplantation. Study-wide results and limits: Few T cell clones were shared across patients, but motif clusters showed tissue-specific shared signatures.

In regard to this clone: Its antigen is not identified. The gene names given are mouse names. The read terminates 1 residue before the CDR3 end, so the remaining end is supplied by the germline J gene.

TCRbeta CDR3 was sequenced at survey depth with template counts. TCRdb's table, derived via immunoSEQ multiplex PCR, lists solely in-frame clones and lacks some. The sample shows nearly 50,000 clones, 73% of them seen only once. Germline V gives CDR1 FNHDT, CDR2 SITEND (reference sequence). CDR3 length: 13 amino acids. V lost 1 base and J lost 4, with 5 bases in between. The source is a pool of C57BL/6 mice in good health. The sample consisted of sorted cells pooled from one or two spleens. The chain combines TRBV19 with TRBJ1-4; no clear D gene. The CDR3 spells CASSINSNERLFF. Partial CDR3 DNA: TGTGCCAGCAGTATAAACAGCAACGAAAGATTATTT.